This T cell receptor beta chain was captured in a study of T cell responses to AZD1222 COVID-19 vaccine. Regarding the study as a whole: Variant regions that are unmutated are reportedly the target of nearly half of spike-specific TCRs. Among AZD1222 vaccinees, only six were seropositive at baseline. Mapped onto spike, vaccine-associated CD4 TCRs spanned it and were dominant at 160-218 and 743-854.

V lost 8 bases to trimming and J lost 1 base; unmatched junction nucleotides: 7. CDR1 is LNHDA, CDR2 SQIVND, per germline (reference sequence). The CDR3 runs to 14 residues. A remark on this clone: Antigen unknown.

Method: immunoSEQ multiplex PCR; TCRdb's copy keeps in-frame clones and lacks some. The sample includes roughly 100,000 clones, roughly nine tenths of them seen just once. This sequence joins TRBV19 and TRBJ1-2, with 7 bases that match TRBD1. Material: peripheral blood, obtained on day 0 of AZD1222 vaccination. The TCR was taken from an adult in good health. CDR3 in DNA: TGTGCCAGTCAAACAGGGGATGGTAACTATGGCTACACCTTC. The encoded protein is CASQTGDGNYGYTF.